This TCR beta chain comes out of a study of cutaneous CD30+ T cell lymphoproliferative disorder and hepatitis E (dated by TCRdb to about 2018). Receptors were amplified or captured by the immunoSEQ multiplex PCR assay. This is the immuneACCESS table as TCRdb keeps it, with only in-frame sequences that have V and J called. A part of the clones is gone; compared with another copy, unresolved V genes explain less than half, and the rest is unexplained. The sample table holds 7,000 to 9,000 clones, of which roughly 74% were seen once. In total, the top ten clones hold approximately 1% of the sample. This clone turned up a few times. Its antigen remains unidentified. It has no much larger one-base neighbor in the sample; base qualities were not kept. V lost 2 bases and J lost 5 bases; the stretch between them is 8 bases long. CDR1 and CDR2 were assigned from the germline V gene as MNHEY and SVGAGI. Reading from cysteine to phenylalanine, the CDR3 counts 13 amino acids. The read is trimmed to its CDR3 DNA, 39 bases read in frame from base 1.

Sequencing used blood. Here the chain combines TRBV6-5 and TRBJ2-3, with the D gene not clear enough to name. The TCR comes from a human donor with a cutaneous T cell lymphoproliferative disorder associated with hepatitis E virus. This receptor carries the CDR3 CASSYRVEDTQYF. At the DNA level, the sequence is TGTGCCAGCAGTTACCGGGTGGAAGATACGCAGTATTTT.